The 6 T cell receptor beta chains below come from one sample, sequenced in a study of regulatory T cells (dated 2018 in TCRdb). The investigation overall reported the following: Regulatory T cells from CD3G-deficient patients had lower Shannon diversity than both autologous conventional CD4+ cells and control regulatory T cells.

These receptors have no known antigen. Libraries were prepared through the immunoSEQ multiplex PCR assay. For the multiplex PCR, 52 forward TRBV primers and 13 reverse TRBJ primers were used, and amplification bias was corrected with both assay-based and computational methods. The immuneACCESS repertoire file appears here via TCRdb, limited to in-frame rearrangements. These files lack a portion of the clones; in checked studies, under half of the deficit traces to unresolved V genes, and the cause of the others is not known. The sample records around 4,000 clones, about 90% of which are singletons. Clones ranked in the top ten supply over 2.5% of the sample. The sample consisted of CD4+ Tregs sorted from blood. The receptors shown here come from a child aged 2-15 years with CD3G deficiency.

V usage is TRBV6-1 and J usage is TRBJ2-5; D ambiguous. The CDR3 sequence is 16 residues long. V was trimmed by 1 base and J by 5 bases, leaving 17 bases between them. In germline, CDR1 is MNHNS, CDR2 SASEGT. As DNA, the CDR3 is TGTGCCAGCAGTGAAGTGCGTCCCGCCGGTTGGGAGACCCAGTACTTC. Its translation is CASSEVRPAGWETQYF.

V gene TRBV6-1 combines with J gene TRBJ1-1; D ambiguous. The CDR3 totals 12 residues. Per the germline V gene, CDR1 is MNHNS and CDR2 is SASEGT. The V end lost 2 bases, the J end lost 9 bases, and 10 bases lay between the germline ends. CDR3: CASSEFAQKAFF. CDR3 DNA sequence: TGTGCCAGCAGTGAATTTGCTCAGAAAGCTTTCTTT.

The rearrangement uses TRBV6-1 and TRBJ1-1; the D gene is possibly TRBD1 (5 bases). There are 11 residues in the CDR3. In germline, CDR1 is MNHNS, CDR2 SASEGT. V was shortened by 2 bases and J by 8 bases, with 6 bases between the two germline ends. CDR3 protein: CASSERGEAFF. In nucleotides, the CDR3 is TGTGCCAGCAGTGAAAGGGGAGAAGCTTTCTTT.

The chain links TRBV19 to TRBJ2-2; D ambiguous. Germline loops: CDR1 LNHDA, CDR2 SQIVND (reference sequence). The length of the CDR3 is 18 residues. V was trimmed by 2 bases and J by 1 base, leaving 17 bases between them. The CDR3: CASSISRRILKNTGELFF. The CDR3 region has the DNA TGTGCCAGTAGTATATCCCGACGGATCCTAAAGAACACCGGGGAGCTGTTTTTT.

The chain couples TRBV28 to TRBJ1-1; TRBD1 might be the D (5 bases). V lost 0 bases to trimming and J lost 6 bases, with 11 bases between them. Germline V gene sequence: CDR1 MDHEN, CDR2 SYDVKM. The CDR3 runs 14 residues. CDR3 protein: CASSLWGKGPEAFF. Written as DNA, the CDR3 is TGTGCCAGCAGTTTATGGGGCAAGGGACCTGAAGCTTTCTTT.

The chain links TRBV28 to TRBJ2-3; TRBD1 matches 10 bases. Unmatched junction bases numbered 12, after V lost 7 bases and J lost 5 bases. Germline V gives CDR1 MDHEN, CDR2 SYDVKM. The CDR3 totals 16 residues. The CDR3 here is CASTSSGQGHGDTQYF. CDR3 DNA sequence: TGTGCCAGCACCTCCTCGGGACAGGGGCACGGAGATACGCAGTATTTT.